This T cell receptor (beta chain) derives from a study of blood T cell repertoires in COVID-19. Study-level background: The United States, Italy and Spain were the sources of the acute and convalescent COVID-19 samples. Sources were T cells, B-cell-depleted T cells, or PBMCs; the material itself was cDNA or gDNA.

Trimming removed 4 bases from V and 2 bases from J, with 11 bases in between. CDR3 length equals 14 residues. From germline, CDR1 is MGHRA and CDR2 YSYEKL. This clone appeared a few times. Per the study methods: Counts of nucleated cells, estimated from reference gene primer amplification, were obtained. Repertoires were generated with immunoSEQ multiplex PCR, while TCRdb's copy carries only in-frame clones and drops some. The V and J calls and clone size come from that table; D and trimming were worked out from the DNA. The sample lists about 260,000 clones; 86% were seen once. The gene calls are TRBV4-1 and TRBJ1-1; D may be TRBD1 (6 bases). Sequences were obtained from peripheral blood. The clonotype originates from a man aged 40-50 years with active or convalescent COVID-19. Written as DNA, the CDR3 is TGCGCCAGCAGCCCTATGACAGGCAACACTGAAGCTTTCTTT. This gives the protein CASSPMTGNTEAFF.